Each of the 15 T cell receptor beta chains below was sequenced from the same sample in a study of T cells in localized non-small cell lung cancer. Assay: immunoSEQ multiplex PCR; the TCRdb copy retains only in-frame clones and omits some. The sample includes about 3,900 clones, roughly 33% of them seen just once. Material: lung tumor tissue, obtained before any cancer treatment. The receptor source for this set is a male donor at least 60 years old with stage III lung adenocarcinoma.

The rearrangement links TRBV9 to TRBJ1-5; 12 nucleotides line up with TRBD1. V lost 6 bases, J lost 5 bases, and 3 bases stayed unmatched. The germline gives CDR1 SGDLS, CDR2 YYNGEE. This CDR3 region has 14 residues. CDR3 sequence: CASTGTGGDQPQHF. CDR3 bases: TGTGCCAGCACCGGGACAGGGGGCGATCAGCCCCAGCATTTT. Together with reference TRBV9 and TRBJ1-5, the CDR3 gives the full variable domain: DSGVTQTPKHLITATGQRVTLRCSPRSGDLSVYWYQQSLDQGLQFLIQYYNGEERAKGNILERFSAQQFPDLHSELNLSSLELGDSALYFCASTGTGGDQPQHFGDGTRLSIL.

By proportion, this clone is large (0.1 to 1%). The CDR3 region has the DNA TGCGCCAGCAGCTTGGATGGGACTTGGAACGAGGCTTTCTTT. Amino acid sequence: CASSLDGTWNEAFF. The gene calls are TRBV5-1 and TRBJ1-1, with D possibly matching TRBD1 (5 bases). V was shortened by 0 bases and J by 11 bases, with 17 bases between the two germline ends. This CDR3 comprises 14 residues. The germline V gene encodes CDR1 SGHRS and CDR2 YFSETQ.

This clone is judged medium-sized. The CDR3 sequence: CASSPEFGNTIYF. CDR3 in DNA: TGTGCCAGCTCACCGGAGTTTGGAAACACCATATATTTT. The chain couples TRBV18 to TRBJ1-3; no clear D. Trimming took off 3 bases at V and 3 bases at J, with 6 bases between the two ends. In germline, CDR1 is KGHSH, CDR2 LQKENI. There are 13 residues in the CDR3.

In this sample, this clone is large. This chain links TRBV9 with TRBJ1-2; 9 nucleotides line up with TRBD1. Trimming removed 3 bases from V and 6 bases from J; junction bases left unmatched: 3. This CDR3 region has 13 residues. CDR1 and CDR2 (germline): SGDLS, YYNGEE. The CDR3 nucleotides read TGTGCCAGCAGCGCGGGGACAGGGAATGGCTACACCTTC. Translating gives CASSAGTGNGYTF.

This chain joins TRBV11-3 and TRBJ2-1; a weak D match, TRBD1 (6 bases). CDR3 length: 14 amino acids. V lost 5 bases, J lost 3 bases, and 11 bases lay in between. In germline, CDR1 is SGHNT, CDR2 YENEEA. Here the CDR3 reads CASSRETGYNEQFF. CDR3 sequence (DNA): TGTGCCAGCAGCCGCGAGACAGGCTACAATGAGCAGTTCTTC.

This clone was observed a few times. The CDR3 protein is CASSIVQGDKNIQYF. The CDR3 coding sequence is TGTGCCAGTAGTATAGTTCAGGGGGATAAAAACATTCAGTACTTC. The genes are TRBV19 and TRBJ2-4, with TRBD1 matching over 7 bases. The CDR3 covers 15 residues. The V gene's germline CDR1 is LNHDA and CDR2 SQIVND (reference sequence). The ends lost 1 base at V and 4 bases at J; junction bases unmatched: 4.

This clone was found a few times. CDR3 loop: CASSISTGVEGRFQETQYF. The CDR3 coding sequence is TGTGCCAGCAGCATATCGACAGGGGTGGAGGGTCGTTTCCAAGAGACCCAGTACTTC. The V gene is TRBV9, the J gene TRBJ2-5; 8 nucleotides agree with TRBD1. Trimming at V came to 4 bases and at J to 1 base, leaving 18 bases not matched to a gene. The V gene's germline CDR1 is SGDLS and CDR2 YYNGEE. The CDR3 is 19 residues long.

V usage is TRBV6-8 and J usage is TRBJ2-7, with 11 bases aligning to TRBD2. The CDR3 is 14 residues long. V was clipped by 5 bases and J by 6 bases; unmatched bases: 6. From germline, CDR1 is MNHGY and CDR2 SAAAGT. CDR3 residues: CASSLSGGGAEQYF. The CDR3, as DNA: TGTGCCAGCAGTCTTAGCGGGGGGGGCGCCGAGCAGTACTTC.

This clone has just a few counts. The chain recombines TRBV11-3 with TRBJ2-4; 9 bases agree with TRBD1. Germline V lookup: CDR1 SGHNT, CDR2 YENEEA. The CDR3 spans 15 residues. Trimming at V came to 5 bases and at J to 3 bases, leaving 5 bases not matched to a gene. The CDR3 spells CASSPLTGGKNIQYF. The DNA of the CDR3 is TGTGCCAGCAGCCCTCTGACAGGGGGCAAAAACATTCAGTACTTC.

The rearrangement uses TRBV19 and TRBJ2-1; D is ambiguous. Trimming took 0 bases from V and 8 from J, leaving 2 bases between them. This CDR3 has 11 residues. Germline CDR1 and CDR2: LNHDA and SQIVND (reference sequence). The CDR3 region is CASSIEYEQFF. CDR3 nucleotide sequence: TGTGCCAGTAGTATAGAGTATGAGCAGTTCTTC.

At least ten counts were recorded for this clone. Written as DNA, the CDR3 is TGTGCCAGCAGCTTATTGGGATTGGATTCTGAAGCTTTCTTT. Amino acid sequence: CASSLLGLDSEAFF. The chain links TRBV7-6 to TRBJ1-1, with D unclear. CDR1 SGHVS and CDR2 FNYEAQ come from the germline V gene. The CDR3 spans 14 residues. V shed 2 bases and J shed 6 bases, with 13 bases lying between them.

The V and J genes are TRBV1 and TRBJ1-1. TRBV1 is listed as a pseudogene. There are 15 residues in the CDR3. CDR3 amino acids: CASSQEWGSTTEAFF. CDR3 coding DNA: TGCGCCAGCAGCCAAGAATGGGGGTCTACCACTGAAGCTTTCTTT.

The chain combines TRBV6-7 with TRBJ2-3; D gene unclear. TRBV6-7 is an open reading frame, and its role is uncertain. The V end lost 5 bases, the J end lost 4 bases, and 13 bases lay between the germline ends. This CDR3 contains 14 residues. The CDR3 here is CASSPSPSADTQYF. The DNA of the CDR3 is TGTGCCAGCAGTCCGAGCCCGTCCGCAGATACGCAGTATTTT.

This clone was seen only a few times. Written as DNA, the CDR3 is TGTGCCACCAGCAGATCCGCCCCGGAACCGGATACGCAGTATTTT. Protein: CATSRSAPEPDTQYF. V and J are TRBV15 and TRBJ2-3; no firm D call. From germline, CDR1 is LNHNV and CDR2 YYDKDF (reference sequence). This CDR3 contains 15 residues. The ends were cut back, 2 bases at V and 6 bases at J, with 15 bases in the middle. Full variable domain (rest looked up from reference TRBV15 and TRBJ2-3): DAMVIQNPRYQVTQFGKPVTLSCSQTLNHNVMYWYQQKSSQAPKLLFHYYDKDFNNEADTPDNFQSRRPNTSFCFLDIRSPGLGDTAMYLCATSRSAPEPDTQYFGPGTRLTVL.

This clone is labeled as medium-sized. The genes are TRBV6-8 and TRBJ1-2; D may be TRBD1 (6 bases). The germline V gene has CDR1 MNHGY and CDR2 SAAAGT. V was clipped by 0 bases and J by 4 bases, with 9 bases between them. The CDR3 contains 14 residues. Here the CDR3 reads CASSYSRGGYGYTF. CDR3 in DNA: TGTGCCAGCAGTTACTCGAGGGGGGGCTATGGCTACACCTTC.